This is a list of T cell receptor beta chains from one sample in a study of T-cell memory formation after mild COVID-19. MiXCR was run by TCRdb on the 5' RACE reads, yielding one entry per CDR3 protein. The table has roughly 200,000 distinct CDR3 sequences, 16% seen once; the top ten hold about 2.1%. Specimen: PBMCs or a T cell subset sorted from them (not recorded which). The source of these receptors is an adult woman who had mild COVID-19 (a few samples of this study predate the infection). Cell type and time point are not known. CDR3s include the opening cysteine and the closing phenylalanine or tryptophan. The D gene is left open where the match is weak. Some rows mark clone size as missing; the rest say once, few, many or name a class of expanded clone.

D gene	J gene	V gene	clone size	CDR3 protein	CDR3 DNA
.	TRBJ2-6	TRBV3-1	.	CASSQRQDSGANVLTF	TGTGCCAGCAGCCAACGACAGGACTCTGGGGCCAACGTCCTGACTTTC
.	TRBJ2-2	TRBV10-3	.	CAVHSGLLTGELFF	TGTGCCGTCCATTCGGGGTTATTAACCGGGGAGCTGTTTTTT
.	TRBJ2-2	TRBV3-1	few	CASSQAGNTGELFF	TGTGCCAGCAGCCAAGCGGGAAACACCGGGGAGCTGTTTTTT
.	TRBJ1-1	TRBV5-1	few	CASSHQGDTEAFF	TGCGCCAGCAGCCACCAGGGCGACACTGAAGCTTTCTTT
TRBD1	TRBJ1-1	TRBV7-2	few	CASSISQGRRNTEAFF	TGTGCCAGCAGCATCTCACAGGGGAGGAGGAACACTGAAGCTTTCTTT
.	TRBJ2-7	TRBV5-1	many	CASSLVGVYEQYF	TGCGCCAGCAGCTTGGTTGGAGTATACGAGCAGTACTTC
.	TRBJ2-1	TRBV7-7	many	CASSLSADGSYNEQFF	TGTGCTAGCAGCTTATCGGCAGACGGCTCCTACAATGAGCAGTTCTTC
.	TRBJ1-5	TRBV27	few	CASRTGGQPQHF	TGTGCCAGCAGGACAGGTGGTCAGCCCCAGCATTTT
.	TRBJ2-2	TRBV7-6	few	CASSLALRGKGELFF	TGTGCCAGCAGCTTAGCCCTAAGGGGGAAAGGGGAGCTGTTTTTT
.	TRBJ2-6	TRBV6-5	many	CAATDHSGANVLTF	TGTGCCGCGACAGATCACTCTGGGGCCAACGTCCTGACTTTC
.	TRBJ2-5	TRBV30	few	CAWSVGSGKETQYF	TGTGCCTGGAGTGTAGGTAGCGGAAAGGAGACCCAGTACTTC
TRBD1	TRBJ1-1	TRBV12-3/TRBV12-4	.	CASSVRQGSNTEAFF	TGTGCCAGCAGTGTACGACAGGGATCGAACACTGAAGCTTTCTTT
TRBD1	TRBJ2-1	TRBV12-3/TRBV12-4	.	CASSRRTGIYNEQFF	TGTGCCAGCAGCCGCCGGACAGGGATCTACAATGAGCAGTTCTTC
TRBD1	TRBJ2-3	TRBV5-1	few	CASSLPGQETDTQYF	TGCGCCAGCAGCTTACCGGGACAGGAGACAGATACGCAGTATTTT
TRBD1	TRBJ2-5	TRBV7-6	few	CASSVRDRGFETQYF	TGTGCCAGCAGCGTCCGGGACAGGGGTTTTGAGACCCAGTACTTC
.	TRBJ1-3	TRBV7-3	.	CASSPQPASGVGNTIYF	TGTGCCAGCAGCCCGCAGCCCGCAAGCGGGGTTGGAAACACCATATATTTT
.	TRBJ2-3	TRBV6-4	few	CASSVLAGTGSDTQYF	TGTGCCAGCAGTGTTCTGGCGGGAACGGGGTCCGATACGCAGTATTTT
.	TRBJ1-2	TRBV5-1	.	CASSQDGHYGYTF	TGCGCCAGCAGCCAAGACGGCCACTATGGCTACACCTTC
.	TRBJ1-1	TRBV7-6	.	CASSSTRTGSTEAFF	TGTGCCAGCAGCTCAACCCGGACGGGGAGCACTGAAGCTTTCTTT
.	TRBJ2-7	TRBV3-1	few	CASSPRASSYEQYF	TGTGCCAGCAGCCCAAGGGCGAGCTCCTACGAGCAGTACTTC
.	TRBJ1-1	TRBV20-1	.	CRILQRLNTEAFF	TGCAGGATCCTTCAGAGGTTGAACACTGAAGCTTTCTTT
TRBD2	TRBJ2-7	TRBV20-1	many	CSARRSGRSHEQYF	TGCAGTGCTAGACGTAGCGGGAGGTCACACGAGCAGTACTTC
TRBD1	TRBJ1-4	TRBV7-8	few	CASSLATGSAKLFF	TGTGCCAGCAGCTTAGCGACAGGGAGCGCAAAACTGTTTTTT
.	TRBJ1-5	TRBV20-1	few	CSASRGPSNQPQHF	TGCAGTGCTAGTAGAGGCCCAAGCAATCAGCCCCAGCATTTT
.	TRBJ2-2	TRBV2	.	CASVKDRNTGELFF	TGTGCCAGCGTGAAGGACAGGAACACCGGGGAGCTGTTTTTT
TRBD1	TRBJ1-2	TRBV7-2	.	CASSRTPGQGALGYTF	TGTGCCAGCAGCCGAACACCGGGACAGGGGGCGCTTGGCTACACCTTC
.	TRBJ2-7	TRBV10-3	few	CAISDSEGRTTYEQYF	TGTGCCATCAGTGATTCTGAGGGACGGACGACCTACGAGCAGTACTTC
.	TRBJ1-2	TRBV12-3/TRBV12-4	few	CASSIGQQTNYGYTF	TGTGCCAGCAGTATAGGACAGCAGACTAACTATGGCTACACCTTC